Given below is one T cell receptor (beta chain) in context. This entry belongs to a study of blood T cell repertoires in COVID-19. The wider study: Researchers got acute and convalescent COVID-19 samples from the United States, Italy and Spain. PBMCs, B-cell-depleted T cells, or T cells were the source of the cDNA or gDNA that made up the material.

Trimming took 0 bases from V and 5 from J, leaving 13 bases between them. This CDR3 has 15 amino acids. Germline V gene lookup returns CDR1 MNHEY and CDR2 SVGAGI. As handled by the study authors: Amplifying reference gene primers gave estimates of nucleated cell counts. The data were produced by immunoSEQ multiplex PCR, yet TCRdb's version contains in-frame clones alone and is incomplete. The V and J calls and clone size are taken from that table; D and trimming were inferred from the DNA. This sample carries roughly 120,000 clones, approximately 82% of them seen once, and the ten largest clones take 3.8%.

The sequenced material came from peripheral blood. This chain connects TRBV6-5 to TRBJ1-2, with D possibly matching TRBD1 (5 bases). The clonotype was recovered from a woman of 80 years or more with acute or convalescent COVID-19. The CDR3 loop reads CASSYSGGGGYGYTF. CDR3 nucleotide sequence: TGTGCCAGCAGTTACTCTGGGGGAGGAGGATATGGCTACACCTTC.